This TCR beta chain was identified in a study of early T cells in non-severe SARS-CoV-2 infection. This clonotype came up a few times. V gave up 3 bases and J gave up 4 bases; unmatched junction bases: 8. There are 15 residues in the CDR3. Germline CDR1 reads SGHNT; CDR2 reads YYREEE (reference sequence). One entry per CDR3 protein results from TCRdb running MiXCR on the 5' RACE reads. The table records 50,000 to 60,000 distinct CDR3 sequences, roughly 10% of them present only once. This TCR came from an adult who was a healthcare worker with PCR-confirmed SARS-CoV-2 infection or an uninfected control (not recorded which). Sequencing was carried out using whole blood. The chain couples TRBV5-4 to TRBJ2-5, with 8 bases matching TRBD1. The chain's CDR3 is CASSSDRVRGETQYF. The CDR3 DNA reads as TGTGCCAGCAGCTCGGACAGGGTACGAGGAGAGACCCAGTACTTC.